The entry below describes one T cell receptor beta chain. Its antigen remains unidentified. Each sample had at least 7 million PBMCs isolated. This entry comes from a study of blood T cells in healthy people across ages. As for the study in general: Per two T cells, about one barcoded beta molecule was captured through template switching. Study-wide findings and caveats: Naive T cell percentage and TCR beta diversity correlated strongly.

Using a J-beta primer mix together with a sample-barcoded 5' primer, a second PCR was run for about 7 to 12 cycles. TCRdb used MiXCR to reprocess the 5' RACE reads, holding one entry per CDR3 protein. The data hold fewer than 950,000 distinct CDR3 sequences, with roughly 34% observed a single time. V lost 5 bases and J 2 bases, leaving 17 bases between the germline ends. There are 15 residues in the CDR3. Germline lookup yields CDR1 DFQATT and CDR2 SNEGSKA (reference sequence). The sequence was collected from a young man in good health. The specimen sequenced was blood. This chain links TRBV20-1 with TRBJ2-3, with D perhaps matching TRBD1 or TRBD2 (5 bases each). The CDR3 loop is CSARSSRDPTDTQYF. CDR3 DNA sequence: TGCAGTGCTCGGAGTTCACGGGACCCCACAGATACGCAGTATTTT.